This T cell receptor (beta chain) is from a study of shared clonotypes between healthy human individuals. Study-level findings and limits: Since donors were few, the genetic and exposure-history diversity represented was limited. The naive CD4 repertoires of several donors were compared, and around 5% of clonotypes were shared.

Notes on this clone: The antigen is unknown.

Donation came from healthy HIV-negative adults that had no recent acute infections or vaccinations. The split of CD4+ cells yielded CD45RA+ naive and CD45RA-negative memory subsets. Using immunoSEQ multiplex PCR, the repertoire was profiled, and TCRdb retains in-frame clones only, with some absent. The data contain under 2,500,000 clones, approximately 94% of them seen just once; the ten biggest clones take up over 0.1%. CDR1 SGHRS and CDR2 YFSETQ come from the germline V gene. V gave up 7 bases and J gave up 4 bases; unmatched junction bases: 7. This CDR3 contains 13 residues. Sequenced: naive CD4+ T cells sorted from blood. Specified subset: CD45RA+ positively selected. The chain recombines TRBV5-1 with TRBJ2-7; 8 nucleotides align to TRBD2. This clonotype was sampled from a man in his late teens or twenties in good health. The CDR3 DNA reads as TGCGCCAGCCGGGTTAGCGGGACATACGAGCAGTACTTC. This sequence encodes CASRVSGTYEQYF. The variable domain in full, with the rest retrieved from reference TRBV5-1 and TRBJ2-7, is KAGVTQTPRYLIKTRGQQVTLSCSPISGHRSVSWYQQTPGQGLQFLFEYFSETQRNKGNFPGRFSGRQFSNSRSEMNVSTLELGDSALYLCASRVSGTYEQYFGPGTRLTVT.